The following is a T cell receptor (beta chain) sequence with its context. This sample was taken from a study of T cells after posttransplantation cyclophosphamide. The germline gives CDR1 SGHNT, CDR2 YYREEE (reference sequence). The V segment lost 2 bases and the J segment 5 bases; nucleotides outside the gene matches: 8. CDR3 length equals 15 residues. Peripheral blood was collected from the related graft donor on the marrow donation day. Data came from immunoSEQ multiplex PCR; TCRdb stores just in-frame clones and leaves some out. The table records about 28,000 clones, 80% to 90% of them present only once.

V gene TRBV5-4 combines with J gene TRBJ2-7; 9 bases agree with TRBD2. Sequenced material: PBMCs. The clonotype was recovered from a man in his fifties or sixties. This CDR3 reads CASSFGGRALDEQYF. In DNA form, the CDR3 reads TGTGCCAGCAGCTTCGGCGGGAGGGCCTTGGACGAGCAGTACTTC. Complete variable domain (other parts from reference TRBV5-4 and TRBJ2-7): ETGVTQSPTHLIKTRGQQVTLRCSSQSGHNTVSWYQQALGQGPQFIFQYYREEENGRGNFPPRFSGLQFPNYSSELNVNALELDDSALYLCASSFGGRALDEQYFGPGTRLTVT.